This is a list of T cell receptor beta chains from one sample in a study of shared clonotypes between healthy human individuals. Data came from immunoSEQ multiplex PCR; TCRdb stores just in-frame clones and leaves some out. The sample shows roughly 1,000,000 clones, approximately 80% of them seen only once. Input material: memory CD4+ T cells from PBMCs. Receptor source: a man aged 18-30 years in good health. Some clones in this sample may be carry-over from other donors' samples. CDR3s include the opening cysteine and the closing phenylalanine or tryptophan. The order of the fields is clone size, D gene, J gene, V gene, CDR3 DNA, CDR3 protein. The D gene is left open where the match is weak. Where a row states a size, it is once, few, many or the class of an expanded clone; other rows omit it.

.	.	TRBJ1-3	TRBV28	TGTGCCAGCAGTTCGGCCGGAAACACCATATATTTT	CASSSAGNTIYF
.	TRBD2	TRBJ2-1	TRBV11-3	TGTGCCAGCAGCTTAGGGGTAGCGGGTACCTCCTACAATGAGCAGTTCTTC	CASSLGVAGTSYNEQFF
.	.	TRBJ1-2	TRBV29-1	TGCAGGTACAGGGCCCTCCACATTAACTATGGCTACACCTTC	CRYRALHINYGYTF
once	.	TRBJ1-2	TRBV11-2	TGTGCCAGCAGCTTAGGGGTTACCGGATATGGCTACACCTTC	CASSLGVTGYGYTF
.	TRBD1	TRBJ1-5	TRBV28	TGTGCCAGCAGTCAGGGGGGTAGCAATCAGCCCCAGCATTTT	CASSQGGSNQPQHF
.	.	TRBJ2-2	TRBV11-2	TGTGGAGTACGGACTGGACCGCGGACCGGGGAGCTGTTTTTT	CGVRTGPRTGELFF
.	.	TRBJ2-5	TRBV15	TGTGCCACCAGTCCAGCTCAAGAGACCCAGTACTTC	CATSPAQETQYF
.	.	TRBJ1-1	TRBV4-2	TGTGCCAGCAGCCAAGTAGCTGTAAACACTGAAGCTTTCTTT	CASSQVAVNTEAFF
.	.	TRBJ1-4	TRBV9	TGTGCCAGCAGCGTAGGCGGGGAACTGTTTTTT	CASSVGGELFF
.	.	TRBJ1-1	TRBV7-8	TGTGCCAGCAGCCTTAGTATCGGGGGCCCTGAAGCTTTCTTT	CASSLSIGGPEAFF
once	TRBD1	TRBJ1-3	TRBV13	TGTGCCAGCAGCCCCCCGGGACAGGGGGATCTAGACACCATATATTTT	CASSPPGQGDLDTIYF
.	.	TRBJ2-6	TRBV5-1	TGCGCCAGCAGCTTTGGGGCACCTGGGGCCAACGTCCTGACTTTC	CASSFGAPGANVLTF
.	TRBD2	TRBJ2-4	TRBV5-6	TGTGCCAGCAGCTCAGGGACTAGCGGGGGCATTCAGTACTTC	CASSSGTSGGIQYF
.	.	TRBJ2-2	TRBV7-9	TGTGCCAGCAGCTTATTAGGTGGCACCGGGGAGCTGTTTTTT	CASSLLGGTGELFF
.	TRBD1	TRBJ2-1	TRBV11-3	TGTGCCAGCAGCCTCCGACAGGGTCTCAATGAGCAGTTCTTC	CASSLRQGLNEQFF
.	.	TRBJ2-3	TRBV18	TGTGCCAGCTCACCTCGGCAGGGGAGCACAGATACGCAGTATTTT	CASSPRQGSTDTQYF
.	.	TRBJ2-7	TRBV4-1	TGCGCCAGCAGCCCGGGGGTGCCGGGAGTGATCTACGAGCAGTACTTC	CASSPGVPGVIYEQYF
.	.	TRBJ1-2	TRBV5-1	TGCGCCAGCAGCTTGGCAATAGGGGACATCGGAGGCTACACCTTC	CASSLAIGDIGGYTF